Listed below are T cell receptor beta chains from one sample, sequenced in a study of cytomegalovirus exposure and HLA in healthy donors. TCRdb's table, derived via immunoSEQ multiplex PCR, lists solely in-frame clones and lacks some. The sample includes approximately 280,000 clones, just over 85% of them seen just once. Sample: PBMCs. The receptors were gathered from a man aged 35 to 55 in good health and CMV-seropositive. The CDR3 runs from the conserved cysteine through the conserved F or W. A D gene is named only where the DNA matches it firmly. The size entry is marked missing in some rows and otherwise reads once, few, many or a size class.

d_gene: TRBD1; j_gene: TRBJ1-6; abundance: once; v_gene: TRBV7-9; CDR3nt: TGTGCCAGCAGCTCCCGGGACAGGGTTTTTACCCTCCACTTT; CDR3aa: CASSSRDRVFTLHF
d_gene: TRBD1; j_gene: TRBJ2-5; abundance: .; v_gene: TRBV10-3; CDR3nt: TGTGCCATCAGTGGGGGGGACAGGGGAAGAGAGACCCAGTACTTC; CDR3aa: CAISGGDRGRETQYF
d_gene: TRBD2; j_gene: TRBJ2-5; abundance: .; v_gene: TRBV28; CDR3nt: TGTGCCAGCAGTTTAGGCTCACTAGCGGGAGGGCCTGAGACCCAGTACTTC; CDR3aa: CASSLGSLAGGPETQYF
d_gene: .; j_gene: TRBJ2-1; abundance: .; v_gene: TRBV9; CDR3nt: TGTGCCAGCAGCGTAGAGGCGGTCCCCTCCTACAATGAGCAGTTCTTC; CDR3aa: CASSVEAVPSYNEQFF
d_gene: .; j_gene: TRBJ2-7; abundance: .; v_gene: TRBV7-9; CDR3nt: TGTGCCAGCAGCCACGGAGGGTATTACGAGCAGTACTTC; CDR3aa: CASSHGGYYEQYF
d_gene: .; j_gene: TRBJ1-2; abundance: .; v_gene: TRBV28; CDR3nt: TGTGCCAGCAGTTTATCGCCCTCTGGACAGCAGACTAACTATGGCTACACCTTC; CDR3aa: CASSLSPSGQQTNYGYTF
d_gene: TRBD2; j_gene: TRBJ2-1; abundance: .; v_gene: TRBV5-5; CDR3nt: TGTGCCAGCAGCTGGCGAGGGAGCGGGAATAGTAATGAGCAGTTCTTC; CDR3aa: CASSWRGSGNSNEQFF
d_gene: .; j_gene: TRBJ1-4; abundance: .; v_gene: TRBV7-2; CDR3nt: TGTGCCAGCAGCTTTTCACGAGGAAGGGGCGAAGGACTGTTTTTT; CDR3aa: CASSFSRGRGEGLFF
d_gene: TRBD1; j_gene: TRBJ2-3; abundance: .; v_gene: TRBV7-2; CDR3nt: TGTGCCAGCAGAAAGACAGGGGGCCCCACAGATACGCAGTATTTT; CDR3aa: CASRKTGGPTDTQYF
d_gene: TRBD1; j_gene: TRBJ2-3; abundance: once; v_gene: TRBV18; CDR3nt: TGTGCCAGCTCACGAGGGACAGGGGGTACAGATACGCAGTATTTT; CDR3aa: CASSRGTGGTDTQYF
d_gene: TRBD1; j_gene: TRBJ1-5; abundance: few; v_gene: TRBV18; CDR3nt: TGTGCCAGCTCACAAGACAGGGTCAATCAGCCCCAGCATTTT; CDR3aa: CASSQDRVNQPQHF
d_gene: .; j_gene: TRBJ1-6; abundance: .; v_gene: TRBV30; CDR3nt: TGTGCCTGGAGAGCGGATGAATATTCACCCCTCCACTTT; CDR3aa: CAWRADEYSPLHF
d_gene: TRBD1; j_gene: TRBJ2-7; abundance: once; v_gene: TRBV5-5; CDR3nt: TGTGCCAGCAGCTTAACAGGGGGAACCCACTACGAGCAGTACTTC; CDR3aa: CASSLTGGTHYEQYF
d_gene: TRBD2; j_gene: TRBJ2-7; abundance: .; v_gene: TRBV5-1; CDR3nt: TGCGCCAGCAGCGGACTAGCGGGACCTCTTATGGGGGCGTTCTACGAGCAGTACTTC; CDR3aa: CASSGLAGPLMGAFYEQYF
d_gene: TRBD1; j_gene: TRBJ2-7; abundance: .; v_gene: TRBV28; CDR3nt: TGTGCCAGCAGTCTCCCCGGGACAGGATCCTACGAGCAGTACTTC; CDR3aa: CASSLPGTGSYEQYF
d_gene: TRBD2; j_gene: TRBJ2-7; abundance: .; v_gene: TRBV14; CDR3nt: TGTGCCAGCAGCCCCAACCCGGGACTAGCGGGAGGGCTGTACGAGCAGTACTTC; CDR3aa: CASSPNPGLAGGLYEQYF
d_gene: .; j_gene: TRBJ2-7; abundance: .; v_gene: TRBV7-2; CDR3nt: TGTGCCAGCGGGCGAGGGTCCTACGAGCAGTACTTC; CDR3aa: CASGRGSYEQYF
d_gene: .; j_gene: TRBJ1-5; abundance: .; v_gene: TRBV19; CDR3nt: TGTGCCAGTAGTGGCAGTAGCAATCAGCCCCAGCATTTT; CDR3aa: CASSGSSNQPQHF
d_gene: TRBD1; j_gene: TRBJ1-1; abundance: .; v_gene: TRBV29-1; CDR3nt: TGCAGCGTTGAGGGGGACAGCGAATTGAACACTGAAGCTTTCTTT; CDR3aa: CSVEGDSELNTEAFF
d_gene: .; j_gene: TRBJ2-7; abundance: few; v_gene: TRBV5-1; CDR3nt: TGCGCCAGCAGCTTTCGGGCTAGGACTGTGAGGAGCTCCTACGAGCAGTACTTC; CDR3aa: CASSFRARTVRSSYEQYF
d_gene: .; j_gene: TRBJ2-2; abundance: .; v_gene: TRBV5-1; CDR3nt: TGCGCCAGCAGCTCAGGGGTTAGAGACACCGGGGAGCTGTTTTTT; CDR3aa: CASSSGVRDTGELFF
d_gene: .; j_gene: TRBJ1-1; abundance: .; v_gene: TRBV5-1; CDR3nt: TGCGCCAGCAGCCCCATTCGGCAGGAACTGAACACTGAAGCTTTCTTT; CDR3aa: CASSPIRQELNTEAFF
d_gene: .; j_gene: TRBJ2-7; abundance: .; v_gene: TRBV18; CDR3nt: TGTGCCAGCTCGCATACGGGTTCCTACGAGCAGTACTTC; CDR3aa: CASSHTGSYEQYF
d_gene: TRBD1; j_gene: TRBJ2-1; abundance: .; v_gene: TRBV19; CDR3nt: TGTGCCAGTATCACGGACAGGGGACCCTACAATGAGCAGTTCTTC; CDR3aa: CASITDRGPYNEQFF
d_gene: TRBD1; j_gene: TRBJ2-7; abundance: .; v_gene: TRBV19; CDR3nt: TGTGCCAGTAGTATCGGGCAGGGGGCGACCTACGAGCAGTACTTC; CDR3aa: CASSIGQGATYEQYF
d_gene: .; j_gene: TRBJ2-5; abundance: .; v_gene: TRBV21-1; CDR3nt: TGTGCCAGCATCCAGGGTGGGGGGCAAGAGACCCAGTACTTC; CDR3aa: CASIQGGGQETQYF
d_gene: TRBD1; j_gene: TRBJ1-6; abundance: .; v_gene: TRBV19; CDR3nt: TGTGCCAGTTCTCGACAGGGTTCACCCCTCCACTTT; CDR3aa: CASSRQGSPLHF
d_gene: .; j_gene: TRBJ1-4; abundance: .; v_gene: TRBV19; CDR3nt: TGTGCCAGCACATCAGGGGATGCAACTAATGAAAAACTGTTTTTT; CDR3aa: CASTSGDATNEKLFF
d_gene: .; j_gene: TRBJ2-1; abundance: .; v_gene: TRBV18; CDR3nt: TGTGCCAGCTCACCAAGGCTAGAAATCAATGAGCAGTTCTTC; CDR3aa: CASSPRLEINEQFF
d_gene: TRBD1; j_gene: TRBJ1-2; abundance: .; v_gene: TRBV10-1; CDR3nt: TGCGCCAGCACTCTCGACAGGGTGGTTGGCTACACCTTC; CDR3aa: CASTLDRVVGYTF
d_gene: .; j_gene: TRBJ1-2; abundance: .; v_gene: TRBV7-3; CDR3nt: TGTGCCAGCAGCTCCACGGGACACGGTTATGGCTACACCTTC; CDR3aa: CASSSTGHGYGYTF
d_gene: .; j_gene: TRBJ1-1; abundance: .; v_gene: TRBV6-5; CDR3nt: TGTGCCAGCAGCCCGCGGTGGGACACTGAAGCTTTCTTT; CDR3aa: CASSPRWDTEAFF
d_gene: .; j_gene: TRBJ2-5; abundance: .; v_gene: TRBV18; CDR3nt: TGTGCCAGCTCACCAACGCAGCAAGAGACCCAGTACTTC; CDR3aa: CASSPTQQETQYF
d_gene: .; j_gene: TRBJ2-7; abundance: few; v_gene: TRBV10-3; CDR3nt: TGTGCCATCAGTGAGTTACTAGGCTCCTACGAGCAGTACTTC; CDR3aa: CAISELLGSYEQYF
d_gene: .; j_gene: TRBJ2-2; abundance: .; v_gene: TRBV27; CDR3nt: TGTGCCAGCAGACCAGCCGGGACATCGGCCGGGGAGCTGTTTTTT; CDR3aa: CASRPAGTSAGELFF
d_gene: TRBD2; j_gene: TRBJ2-3; abundance: .; v_gene: TRBV4-2; CDR3nt: TGTGCCAGCAGCCTGAGCGGGAGTGGGGATACGCAGTATTTT; CDR3aa: CASSLSGSGDTQYF
d_gene: .; j_gene: TRBJ1-1; abundance: few; v_gene: TRBV10-3; CDR3nt: TGTGCCATCAGTGACGTAGGTTCGAGGACTGAAGCTTTCTTT; CDR3aa: CAISDVGSRTEAFF
d_gene: TRBD2; j_gene: TRBJ2-7; abundance: few; v_gene: TRBV28; CDR3nt: TGTGCCAGCAGTTTGAGCGGGAGGAATGAGCAGTACTTC; CDR3aa: CASSLSGRNEQYF
d_gene: .; j_gene: TRBJ1-3; abundance: .; v_gene: TRBV6-1; CDR3nt: TGTGCCAGCAGACCGAAAACAAACTCTGGAAACACCATATATTTT; CDR3aa: CASRPKTNSGNTIYF
d_gene: .; j_gene: TRBJ1-1; abundance: .; v_gene: TRBV21-1; CDR3nt: TGTGCCAGCAGCAACTTGACAGGCCCCTTTAACACTGAAGCTTTCTTT; CDR3aa: CASSNLTGPFNTEAFF